What follows describes a single TCR beta chain. The sample is drawn from a study of shared clonotypes between healthy human individuals. Each sorted subset replicate got 200 ng genomic DNA, approximately 27,000 genomes. Produced via immunoSEQ multiplex PCR; TCRdb's table is partial and in-frame only. The sample yields around 1.9 million clones, about 93% seen once. Terminally differentiated effector memory CD45RA+ cells were excluded by CCR7 positive selection of CD45RO-negative cells. Donors comprised only Caucasian adults living in Nashville, Tennessee. The CDR3 runs to 15 residues. CDR1 is MDHEN, CDR2 SYDVKM, per germline. The ends were cut back, 2 bases at V and 2 bases at J, with 10 bases in the middle.

V is TRBV28 and J is TRBJ1-3; no reliable D call. The sequencing sample was made of naive CD8+ T cells from PBMCs. This receptor was taken from a man aged 18 to 30 in good health. Some clones in this sample may be carry-over from other donors' samples. The CDR3 reads CASSLRGLPGNTIYF. CDR3 nucleotides: TGTGCCAGCAGTTTACGGGGTTTACCTGGAAACACCATATATTTT.